This T cell receptor beta chain was captured in a study of T cell responses to AZD1222 COVID-19 vaccine. Study-wide findings and caveats: Sampling captured repertoires only after the peak T cell response.

This clone is a singleton in its sample. Its specificity is unknown. The length of the CDR3 is 16 residues. After removal of 0 bases from V and 2 bases from J, the junction contained 7 bases not matched to a gene. Germline V gene data show CDR1 as KGHSH and CDR2 as LQKENI. Sequencing used immunoSEQ multiplex PCR; TCRdb keeps in-frame clones, though not all of them. The sample carries more than 90,000 clones, about 90% recorded once. The input for sequencing was peripheral blood, taken on day 0 of AZD1222 vaccination. This receptor was taken from an adult in good health. The chain couples TRBV18 to TRBJ2-7; 7 positions match TRBD1. The CDR3 DNA reads as TGTGCCAGCTCACCACCCGGGACAGCAATAACCTACGAGCAGTACTTC. Translation gives CASSPPGTAITYEQYF.